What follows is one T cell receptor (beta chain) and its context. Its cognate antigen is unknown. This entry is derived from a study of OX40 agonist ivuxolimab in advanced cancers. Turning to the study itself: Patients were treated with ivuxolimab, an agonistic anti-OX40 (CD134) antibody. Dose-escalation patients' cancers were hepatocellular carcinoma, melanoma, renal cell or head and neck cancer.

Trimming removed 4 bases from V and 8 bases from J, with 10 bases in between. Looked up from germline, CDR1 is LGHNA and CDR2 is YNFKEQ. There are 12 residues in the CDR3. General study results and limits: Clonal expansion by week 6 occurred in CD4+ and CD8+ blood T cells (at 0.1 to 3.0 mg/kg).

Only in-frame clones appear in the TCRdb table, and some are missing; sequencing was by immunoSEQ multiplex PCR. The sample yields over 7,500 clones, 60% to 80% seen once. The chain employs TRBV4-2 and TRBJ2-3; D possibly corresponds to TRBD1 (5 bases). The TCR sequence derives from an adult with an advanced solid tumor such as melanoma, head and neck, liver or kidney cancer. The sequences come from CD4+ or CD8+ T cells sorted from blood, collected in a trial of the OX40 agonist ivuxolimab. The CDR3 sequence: CASSPDRSTQYF. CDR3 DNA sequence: TGTGCCAGCAGCCCTGACAGAAGTACGCAGTATTTT.